This T cell receptor beta chain emerged from a study of blood T cell repertoires in COVID-19. Study context: Samples representing acute and convalescent COVID-19 were sourced from the United States, Italy and Spain. In each case, the material was cDNA or gDNA derived from T cells, B-cell-depleted T cells, or PBMCs.

This clone has a single count. Seattle participants joined during active infection and were tracked over time. The CDR3 has 17 amino acids. J lost 5 bases, V lost 3 bases, and 5 bases had no gene match. Germline values: CDR1 LGHNA, CDR2 YNFKEQ. How the authors handled the data: Reference gene primer amplification gave nucleated cell count estimates. Sequencing used immunoSEQ multiplex PCR; TCRdb keeps in-frame clones, though not all of them. V and J calls and clone size follow that table, whereas D and trimming were derived from the DNA. Altogether approximately 290,000 clones are present, approximately 91% being singletons, with the ten largest covering 2% to 2.5%.

The sequenced sample consisted of peripheral blood. The V call is TRBV4-2, the J call TRBJ2-2; TRBD2 aligns across 14 bases. This receptor was taken from a woman aged 25 to 39 with COVID-19, enrolled during active disease. CDR3 loop: CASSQYGTSGSTGELFF. CDR3 nucleotide sequence: TGTGCCAGCAGCCAGTATGGGACTAGCGGGAGTACCGGGGAGCTGTTTTTT.